In its sample, the clone carrying this T cell receptor beta chain was seen many times. Antigen: not known. This specimen comes from a study of CD8 T cells in ankylosing spondylitis. General observations from the study: The clones that were linked to disease were reported to be significantly enriched in matched synovial fluid samples from ankylosing spondylitis patients. Some of these motif variants have turned up before, in reports on reactive arthritis synovial fluid and blood.

TCRdb reanalysed the 5' RACE reads using MiXCR and keeps one entry per CDR3 protein. The sample includes fewer than 200,000 distinct CDR3 sequences, around a sixth seen only once; the top ten take 4.3%. The CDR3 spans 13 residues. Trimming left V 9 bases short and J 9 bases short, with 18 bases between. The germline gives CDR1 LNHDA, CDR2 SQIVND (reference sequence). Sequenced material: blood, either unsorted or a sorted T cell fraction (not recorded which). The sequence came from a male donor aged 10 to 30 with ankylosing spondylitis or in good health (not recorded which). The chain couples TRBV19 to TRBJ2-1, with a possible D match to TRBD1 (6 bases). This chain's CDR3 is CASAQTGLPEQFF. As DNA, the CDR3 is TGTGCCAGCGCTCAAACAGGGTTACCTGAGCAGTTCTTC.